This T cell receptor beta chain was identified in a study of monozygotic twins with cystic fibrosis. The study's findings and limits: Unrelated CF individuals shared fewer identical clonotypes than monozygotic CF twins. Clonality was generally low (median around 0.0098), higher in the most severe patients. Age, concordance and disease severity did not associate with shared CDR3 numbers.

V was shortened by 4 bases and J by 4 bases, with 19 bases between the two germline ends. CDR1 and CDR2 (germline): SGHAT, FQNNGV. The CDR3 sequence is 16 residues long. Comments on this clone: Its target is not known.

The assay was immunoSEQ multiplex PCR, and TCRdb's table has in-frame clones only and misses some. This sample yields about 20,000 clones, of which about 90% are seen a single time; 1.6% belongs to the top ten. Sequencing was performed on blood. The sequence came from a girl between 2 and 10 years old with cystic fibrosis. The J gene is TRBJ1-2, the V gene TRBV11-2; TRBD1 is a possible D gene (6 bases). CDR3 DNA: TGTGCCAGCAGCTCGGGATGGGGGGCGCGGGTCTATGGCTACACCTTC. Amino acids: CASSSGWGARVYGYTF.